This record looks at one T cell receptor (beta chain) sequence and its context. Its antigen is unknown. Per the germline V gene, CDR1 is SGHTA and CDR2 is FQGNSA. V lost 7 bases and J 6 bases, leaving 15 bases between the germline ends. The CDR3 runs 13 residues. The data were taken from a study of T cell repertoires in ileal Crohn's disease. On the study more broadly: Median disease duration was nearly eight years; 35% smoked at surgery. The M0 sample came from the inflamed ileal portion of the resected specimen. Notes on the study in general: Active smokers at surgery had more clonal expansions than non-smokers. Every patient over 26.8% clonality showed endoscopic recurrence.

The table came from immunoSEQ multiplex PCR; TCRdb's copy has only in-frame clones and leaves some out. The sample records several thousand clones, just over 90% being singletons. The time point was: inflamed ileum from the surgical specimen. This clonotype originated in an adult with Crohn's disease. Sample: ileal tissue. The V gene is TRBV7-2, the J gene TRBJ1-1; no firm D call. CDR3 protein: CASKLGYRAEAFF. CDR3 coding DNA: TGTGCCAGCAAATTGGGGTATAGAGCTGAAGCTTTCTTT.